This note documents a single TCR beta chain sequence. In this sample, this clonotype turned up many times. Its binding antigen is unknown. Base-call qualities are not available, and no considerably larger clone is one nucleotide away. This entry belongs to a study of Graves' ophthalmopathy and Graves' hyperthyroidism (dated by TCRdb to the late 2010s). Context from the whole study: Peripheral blood was collected before any treatment was given, at the time of initial diagnosis. An independent validation cohort comprised about 20 hyperthyroidism patients and over 15 patients who later progressed from hyperthyroidism to ophthalmopathy. The roughly 91 discovery patients were randomly split 7:3 into training and test sets. TCR beta repertoire signatures were used to distinguish Graves' ophthalmopathy from Graves' hyperthyroidism and to predict progression to ophthalmopathy. To explore V-J signatures that separate ophthalmopathy from hyperthyroidism, a discovery set of about a hundred patients was enrolled, consisting of 40 to 45 with ophthalmopathy and 55 to 65 with stable hyperthyroidism. In total, over 130 blood samples were TCR-sequenced: approximately 42 ophthalmopathy, roughly 80 hyperthyroidism and around 17 hyperthyroidism-to-ophthalmopathy patients. In roughly six hyperthyroidism patients, the T-cell repertoire of thyroid tissue was compared with the T-cell repertoire of blood. Following sample collection, hyperthyroidism patients were given methimazole at a starting dose of 30 mg daily, and ophthalmopathy patients were given high-dose intravenous methylprednisolone.

Summary of the overall study and its limitations: Among expanded thyroid clonotypes with frequency above 0.001, most also showed up in blood, which suggests that blood repertoires may reflect the thyroid immune response. No statistical method was used to predetermine the sample size, and group allocation was not hidden from the investigators. Ophthalmopathy was separated from stable hyperthyroidism by the 13-signature model with around 88% sensitivity and 81% to 84% specificity in cross-validation and with 80%/75% in the test set. In validation, the model predicted ophthalmopathy progression with 70.59% sensitivity and around 72% specificity; 12 predicted patients were CT-confirmed with GO in a median of approximately six months.

Ophthalmopathy patients had moderately to severely active disease, Clinical Activity Score of at least 3, NOSPECS grade of at least 4, and disease duration under 3 months. Anyone with other autoimmune diseases, uncontrolled infections, pregnancy or lactation was excluded from the study. Clinical symptoms, serum thyroxine, TRAb, thyroid ultrasound and orbital computed tomography formed the basis of the diagnosis. Using Ficoll-Paque density gradient centrifugation, PBMCs were isolated from 9 to 10 ml of fresh peripheral blood. Trizol reagent was used to extract the total RNA, and its quality was then checked on an Agilent 2100 Bioanalyzer. CDR1 MNHEY and CDR2 SMNVEV are derived from the germline V gene (reference sequence). The V and J ends are trimmed by 6 bases and 4 bases, leaving 12 bases between them. From the cysteine up to the phenylalanine, the CDR3 has a length of 13 residues. Just CDR3 DNA is preserved here, 39 bases in frame from base 1.

TCR beta CDR3 regions were amplified from RNA transcripts for repertoire sequencing. The first round of RT-PCR was done with HTBI primers and the Qiagen OneStep RT-PCR kit, and was followed by a second round of multiplex PCR, then size selection and purification. Libraries were sequenced on an Illumina HiSeq2000 using paired-end 100 bp reads. As for how the authors treated the data: SOAPnuke was used to process the reads, throwing out any read that had adapters, had uncalled bases, had a mean Phred below 15, or lacked an exact constant-primer or identifier match. COPE v1.2.5 was used to merge the high-quality paired reads. Each unique nucleotide sequence was treated as a clonotype, and MiTCR v1.1 was used to align the clonotypes to the IMGT TRB V, D and J references. The analysis was limited to V-J combinations with a frequency above 0.0001, which together covered around 99% of the repertoires. For each V-J combination, a TCR clonal expansion and chaos score was defined as F50 clonal expansion divided by the chaos observed in the TCRdist matrix. Features were reduced by Welch's t-statistics and random forest to more than 10 V-J combinations, which fed a naive Bayes classifier. The Morisita-Horn index was used to measure how similar the thyroid and blood repertoires were. In-frame beta chains were kept once TCRdb had trimmed the public reads at Q25 with fastp and called clones with MiXCR. For every CDR3 protein sequence, its rows merge into one entry that carries the most common genes and DNA. TCRdb, not the original authors, processed these V and J calls. The sample yields over 450,000 distinct CDR3 sequences; roughly an eighth were counted once. The ten largest account for 9.5% to 10% of the sample.

This TCR was recovered from a woman in her twenties or thirties with Graves' ophthalmopathy. Donor details come from another sample of the same person, matched by shared clones. The sample comprised blood. The chain links TRBV27 with TRBJ1-2, with no D gene named confidently. Read as DNA, the sequence is TGTGCCAGCAGACCCCGGAACACCTATGGCTACACCTTC. Its coded protein is CASRPRNTYGYTF.